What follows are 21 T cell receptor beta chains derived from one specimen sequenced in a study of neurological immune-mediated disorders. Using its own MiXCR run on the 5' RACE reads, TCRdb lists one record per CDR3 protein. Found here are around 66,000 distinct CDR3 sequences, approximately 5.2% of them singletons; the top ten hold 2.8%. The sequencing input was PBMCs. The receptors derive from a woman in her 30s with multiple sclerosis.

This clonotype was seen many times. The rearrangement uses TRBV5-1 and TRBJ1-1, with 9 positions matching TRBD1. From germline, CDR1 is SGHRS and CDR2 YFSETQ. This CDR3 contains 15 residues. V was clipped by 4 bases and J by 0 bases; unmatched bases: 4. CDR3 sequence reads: CASSMDRGLNTEAFF. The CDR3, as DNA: TGCGCCAGCAGCATGGACAGGGGTTTGAACACTGAAGCTTTCTTT.

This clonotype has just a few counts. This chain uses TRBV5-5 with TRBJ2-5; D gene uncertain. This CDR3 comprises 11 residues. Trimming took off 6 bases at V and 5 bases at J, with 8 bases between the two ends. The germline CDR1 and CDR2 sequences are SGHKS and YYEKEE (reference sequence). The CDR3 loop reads CASTLYETQYF. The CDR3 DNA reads TGTGCCAGCACCCTATACGAGACCCAGTACTTC.

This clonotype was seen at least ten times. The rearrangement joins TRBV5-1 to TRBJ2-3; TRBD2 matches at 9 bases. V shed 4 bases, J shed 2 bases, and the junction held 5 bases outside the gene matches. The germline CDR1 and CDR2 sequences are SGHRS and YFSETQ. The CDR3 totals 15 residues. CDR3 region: CASSRGGEVTDTQYF. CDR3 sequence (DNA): TGCGCCAGCAGCCGCGGGGGGGAAGTCACAGATACGCAGTATTTT.

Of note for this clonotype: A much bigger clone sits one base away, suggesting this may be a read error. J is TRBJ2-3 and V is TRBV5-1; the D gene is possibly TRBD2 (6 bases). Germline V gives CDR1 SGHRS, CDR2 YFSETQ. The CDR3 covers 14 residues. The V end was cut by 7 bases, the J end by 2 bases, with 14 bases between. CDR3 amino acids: CASAPRETTDTQYF. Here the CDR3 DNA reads TGCGCCAGCGCTCCGCGGGAAACCACAGATACGCAGTATTTT.

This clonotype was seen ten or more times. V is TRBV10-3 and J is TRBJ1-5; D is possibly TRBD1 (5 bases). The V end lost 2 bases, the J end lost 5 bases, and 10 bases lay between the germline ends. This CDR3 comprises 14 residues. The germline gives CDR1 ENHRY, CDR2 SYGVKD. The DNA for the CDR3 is TGTGCCATCAGTGAGGAGATAGGGGATCAGCCCCAGCATTTT. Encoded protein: CAISEEIGDQPQHF.

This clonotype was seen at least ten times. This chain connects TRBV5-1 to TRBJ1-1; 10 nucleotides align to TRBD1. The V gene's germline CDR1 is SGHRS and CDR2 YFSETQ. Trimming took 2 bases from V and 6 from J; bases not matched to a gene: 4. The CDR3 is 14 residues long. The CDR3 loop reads CASSFTGQGAEAFF. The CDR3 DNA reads TGCGCCAGCAGCTTCACAGGACAGGGGGCTGAAGCTTTCTTT.

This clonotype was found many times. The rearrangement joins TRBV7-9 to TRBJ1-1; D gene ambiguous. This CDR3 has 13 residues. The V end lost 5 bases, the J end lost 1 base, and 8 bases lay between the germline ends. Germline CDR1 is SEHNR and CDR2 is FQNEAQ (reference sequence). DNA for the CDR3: TGTGCCAGCAGCAATACTCAGAACACTGAAGCTTTCTTT. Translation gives CASSNTQNTEAFF.

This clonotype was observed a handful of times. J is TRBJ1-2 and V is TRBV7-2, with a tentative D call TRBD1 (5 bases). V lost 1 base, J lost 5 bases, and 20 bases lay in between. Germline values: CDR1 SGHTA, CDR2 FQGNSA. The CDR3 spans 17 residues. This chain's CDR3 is CASSLGRAGVLFYGYTF. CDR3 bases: TGTGCCAGCAGCTTAGGCAGGGCTGGGGTGCTATTTTATGGCTACACCTTC.

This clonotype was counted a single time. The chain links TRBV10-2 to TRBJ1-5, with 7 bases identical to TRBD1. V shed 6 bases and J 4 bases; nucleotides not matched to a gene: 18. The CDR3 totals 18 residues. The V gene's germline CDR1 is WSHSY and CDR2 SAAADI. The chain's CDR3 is CASRESVLATGRNQPQHF. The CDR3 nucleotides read TGCGCCAGCAGGGAATCTGTTCTGGCGACAGGGAGGAATCAGCCCCAGCATTTT.

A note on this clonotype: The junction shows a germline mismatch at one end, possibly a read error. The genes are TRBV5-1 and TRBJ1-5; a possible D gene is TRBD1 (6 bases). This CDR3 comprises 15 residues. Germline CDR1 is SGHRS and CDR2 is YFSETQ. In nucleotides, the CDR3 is TGCGCCAGCAGCTTGGGGGGGCGGAGCAATCAGCCCCAGAATTTT. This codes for CASSLGGRSNQPQNF.

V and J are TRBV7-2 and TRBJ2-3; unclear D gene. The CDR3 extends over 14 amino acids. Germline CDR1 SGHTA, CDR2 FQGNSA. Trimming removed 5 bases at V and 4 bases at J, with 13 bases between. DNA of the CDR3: TGTGCCAGCAGCGTATTCAGTCCCGCAGATACGCAGTATTTT. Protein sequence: CASSVFSPADTQYF.

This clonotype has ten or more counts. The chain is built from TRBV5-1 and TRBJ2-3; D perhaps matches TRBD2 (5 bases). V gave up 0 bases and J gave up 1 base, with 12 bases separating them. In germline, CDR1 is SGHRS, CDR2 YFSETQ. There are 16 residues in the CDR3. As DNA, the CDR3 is TGCGCCAGCAGCTTGGAAGGCGGGTCGGGCACAGATACGCAGTATTTT. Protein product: CASSLEGGSGTDTQYF.

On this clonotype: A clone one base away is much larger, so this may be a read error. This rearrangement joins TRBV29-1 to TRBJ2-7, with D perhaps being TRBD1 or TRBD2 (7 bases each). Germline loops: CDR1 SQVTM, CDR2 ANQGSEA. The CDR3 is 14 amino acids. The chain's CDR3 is CSVATGRQAGERYF. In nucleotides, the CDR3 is TGCAGCGTTGCGACAGGGCGACAGGCGGGAGAGCGGTACTTC.

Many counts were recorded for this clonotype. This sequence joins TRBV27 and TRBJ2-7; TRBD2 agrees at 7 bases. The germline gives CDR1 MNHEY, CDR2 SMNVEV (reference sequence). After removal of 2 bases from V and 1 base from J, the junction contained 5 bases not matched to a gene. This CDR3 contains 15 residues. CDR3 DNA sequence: TGTGCCAGCAGTTTAGTTTCCGGGGGGTCCTACGAGCAGTACTTC. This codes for CASSLVSGGSYEQYF.

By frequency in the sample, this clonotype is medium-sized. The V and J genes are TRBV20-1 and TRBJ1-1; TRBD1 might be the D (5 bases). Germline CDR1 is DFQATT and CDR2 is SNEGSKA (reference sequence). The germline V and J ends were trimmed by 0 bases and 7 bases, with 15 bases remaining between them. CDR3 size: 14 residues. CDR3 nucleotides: TGCAGTGCTAGAGATTCGAGGGCGACAGATGAAGCTTTCTTT. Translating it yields CSARDSRATDEAFF.

In DNA form, the CDR3 reads TGTGCCAGCAGTGACCCAAGGATGGAGACCCAGTACTTC. It translates to CASSDPRMETQYF. The chain links TRBV2 to TRBJ2-5; D call uncertain. V lost 3 bases and J lost 5, with 10 bases in between. Looked up from germline, CDR1 is SNHLY and CDR2 is FYNNEI. The CDR3 runs 13 residues.

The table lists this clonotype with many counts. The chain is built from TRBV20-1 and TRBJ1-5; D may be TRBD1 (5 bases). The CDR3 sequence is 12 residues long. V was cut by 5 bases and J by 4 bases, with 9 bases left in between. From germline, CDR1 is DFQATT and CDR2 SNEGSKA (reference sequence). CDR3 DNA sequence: TGCAGTGCTCACGCAGGGAATCAGCCCCAGCATTTT. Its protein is CSAHAGNQPQHF.

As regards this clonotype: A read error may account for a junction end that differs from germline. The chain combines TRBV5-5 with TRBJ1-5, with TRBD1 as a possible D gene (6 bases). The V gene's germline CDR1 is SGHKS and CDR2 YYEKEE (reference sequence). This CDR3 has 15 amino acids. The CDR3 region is CASSLDRAWNQPQNF. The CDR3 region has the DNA TGTGCCAGCAGCTTGGACAGGGCGTGGAATCAGCCCCAGAATTTT.

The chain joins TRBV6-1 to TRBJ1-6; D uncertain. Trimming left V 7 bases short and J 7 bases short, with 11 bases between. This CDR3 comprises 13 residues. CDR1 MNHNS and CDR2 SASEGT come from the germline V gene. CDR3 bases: TGTGCCAGCATGGTCGAGTCCAATTCACCCCTCCACTTT. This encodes CASMVESNSPLHF.

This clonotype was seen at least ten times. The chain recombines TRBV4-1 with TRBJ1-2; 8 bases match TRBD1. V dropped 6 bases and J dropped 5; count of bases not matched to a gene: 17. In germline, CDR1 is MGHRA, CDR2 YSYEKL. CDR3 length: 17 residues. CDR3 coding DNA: TGCGCCAGCAGTCCGAGTGGGACAGGAGGAAGAGGATATGGCTACACCTTC. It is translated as CASSPSGTGGRGYGYTF.

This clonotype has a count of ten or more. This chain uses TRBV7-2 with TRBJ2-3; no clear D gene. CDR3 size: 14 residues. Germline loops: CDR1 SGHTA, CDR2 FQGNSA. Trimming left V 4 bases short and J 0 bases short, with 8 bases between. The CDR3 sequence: CASSYALSTDTQYF. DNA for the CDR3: TGTGCCAGCAGCTACGCTCTTAGCACAGATACGCAGTATTTT.